Sequencing of this T cell receptor beta chain was carried out in a study of T-cell reconstitution after alpha-beta-depleted transplantation in children. Study-level results: Newly made T cells mostly supplied T-cell counts and diversity one year after transplant.

J was trimmed by 0 bases and V by 4 bases; bases with no gene match: 3. Germline V lookup: CDR1 DFQATT, CDR2 SNEGSKA (reference sequence). The CDR3 runs 15 residues. Unique molecular identifiers were incorporated when the TCRbeta library was constructed. TCRdb analysed the PCR reads with MiXCR anew, one entry per CDR3 protein. Among just over 200,000 distinct CDR3 sequences listed, about 8.7% were seen once. In regard to this clonotype: Its target is unknown.

The sample consisted of PBMCs, mostly from graft donor cells, taken 360 days after TCRalphabeta/CD19-depleted stem cell transplant. The clonotype was recovered from a male patient aged 2-9 years who had a stem cell transplant for acute myeloid leukemia, so the T cells may come from the graft donor. The chain links TRBV20-1 to TRBJ1-4; 9 bases match TRBD1. CDR3 sequence: CSATGQGATNEKLFF. DNA for the CDR3: TGCAGTGCTACGGGACAGGGCGCAACTAATGAAAAACTGTTTTTT.